This entry describes one T cell receptor beta chain. As yet, its antigen is unknown. Purity exceeding 95% was reached by all sorted populations. The sample originates from a study of beta chain features in type 1 diabetes. Regarding the study as a whole: Moderate but significant shortening of TCRB CDR3s was recorded in all four CD4+ subsets from Type 1 diabetes patients.

The study reverse transcribed the entire isolated RNA, so it sequenced expressed TCRB transcripts. The repertoire was sequenced with immunoSEQ multiplex PCR; TCRdb's copy has only in-frame clones and lacks some. This sample carries approximately 250,000 clones, around 24% of them seen once, and the ten largest clones take about 0.012%. Germline CDR1 reads SQVTM; CDR2 reads ANQGSEA. V shed 3 bases and J shed 3 bases, with 15 bases lying between them. The CDR3 totals 14 residues. The clonotype was recovered from a woman aged 30 to 39 with type 1 diabetes. Sequencing was done on a sample of naive CD4+ T cells from blood. This chain uses TRBV29-1 with TRBJ2-7; possible D gene TRBD1, 6 bases. DNA for the CDR3: TGCAGCGTTGACATCCAGGGGCAGAACTACGAGCAGTACTTC. This encodes CSVDIQGQNYEQYF.